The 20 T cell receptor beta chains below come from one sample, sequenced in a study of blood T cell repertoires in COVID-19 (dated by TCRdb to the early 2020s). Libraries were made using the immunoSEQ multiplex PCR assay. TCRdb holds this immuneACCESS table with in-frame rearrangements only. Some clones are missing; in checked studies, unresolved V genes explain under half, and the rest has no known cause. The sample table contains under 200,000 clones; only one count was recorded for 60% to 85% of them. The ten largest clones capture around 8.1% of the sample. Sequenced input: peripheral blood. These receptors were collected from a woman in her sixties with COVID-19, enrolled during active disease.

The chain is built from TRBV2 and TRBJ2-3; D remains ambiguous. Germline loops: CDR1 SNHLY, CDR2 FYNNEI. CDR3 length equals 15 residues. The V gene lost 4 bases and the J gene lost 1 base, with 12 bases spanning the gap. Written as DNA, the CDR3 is TGTGCCAGCAGTGTAAACATTCCAGGCACAGATACGCAGTATTTT. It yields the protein CASSVNIPGTDTQYF.

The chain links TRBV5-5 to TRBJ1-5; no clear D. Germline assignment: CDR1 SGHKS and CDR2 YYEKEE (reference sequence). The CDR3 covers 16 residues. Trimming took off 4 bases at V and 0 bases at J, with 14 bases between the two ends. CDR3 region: CASSLGVQNSNQPQHF. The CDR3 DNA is TGTGCCAGCAGCCTGGGAGTACAGAATAGCAATCAGCCCCAGCATTTT.

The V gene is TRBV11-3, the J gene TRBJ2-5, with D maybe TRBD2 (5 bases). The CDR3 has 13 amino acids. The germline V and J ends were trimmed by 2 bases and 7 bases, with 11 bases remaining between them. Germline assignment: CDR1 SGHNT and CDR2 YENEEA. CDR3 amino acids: CASSLSGKGTQYF. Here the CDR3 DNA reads TGTGCCAGCAGCTTATCGGGGAAGGGGACCCAGTACTTC.

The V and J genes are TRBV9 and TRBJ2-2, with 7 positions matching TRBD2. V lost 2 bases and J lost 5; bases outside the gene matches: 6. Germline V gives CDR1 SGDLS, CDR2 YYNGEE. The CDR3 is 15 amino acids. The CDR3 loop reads CASSVGDSGTGELFF. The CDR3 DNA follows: TGTGCCAGCAGCGTGGGAGATAGCGGGACCGGGGAGCTGTTTTTT.

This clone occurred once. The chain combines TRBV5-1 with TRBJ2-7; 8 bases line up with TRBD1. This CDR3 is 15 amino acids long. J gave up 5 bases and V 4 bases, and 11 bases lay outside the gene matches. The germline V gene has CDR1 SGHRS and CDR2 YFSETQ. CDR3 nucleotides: TGCGCCAGCAGCAGAAAGACAGGGGATATCCACGAGCAGTACTTC. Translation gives CASSRKTGDIHEQYF.

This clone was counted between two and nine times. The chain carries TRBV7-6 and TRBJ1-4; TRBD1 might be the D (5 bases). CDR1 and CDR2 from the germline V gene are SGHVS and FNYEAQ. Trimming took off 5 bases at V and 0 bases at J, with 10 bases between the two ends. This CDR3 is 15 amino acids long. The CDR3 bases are TGTGCCAGCAGCCTATCAGGGACAACTAATGAAAAACTGTTTTTT. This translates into CASSLSGTTNEKLFF. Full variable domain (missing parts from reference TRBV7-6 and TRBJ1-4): GAGVSQSPRYKVTKRGQDVALRCDPISGHVSLYWYRQALGQGPEFLTYFNYEAQQDKSGLPNDRFSAERPEGSISTLTIQRTEQRDSAMYRCASSLSGTTNEKLFFGSGTQLSVL.

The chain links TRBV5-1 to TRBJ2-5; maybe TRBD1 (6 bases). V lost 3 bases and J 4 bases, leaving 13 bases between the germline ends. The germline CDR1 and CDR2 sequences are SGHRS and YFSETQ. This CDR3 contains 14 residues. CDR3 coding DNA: TGCGCCAGCAGCTCCGGACAGTGGCGAGAGACCCAGTACTTC. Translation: CASSSGQWRETQYF.

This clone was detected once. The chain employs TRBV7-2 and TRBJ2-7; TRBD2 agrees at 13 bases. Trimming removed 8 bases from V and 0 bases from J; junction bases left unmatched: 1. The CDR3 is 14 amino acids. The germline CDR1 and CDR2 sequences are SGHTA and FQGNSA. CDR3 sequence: CASRTSGGSYEQYF. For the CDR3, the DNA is TGTGCCAGCCGGACTAGCGGGGGCTCCTACGAGCAGTACTTC.

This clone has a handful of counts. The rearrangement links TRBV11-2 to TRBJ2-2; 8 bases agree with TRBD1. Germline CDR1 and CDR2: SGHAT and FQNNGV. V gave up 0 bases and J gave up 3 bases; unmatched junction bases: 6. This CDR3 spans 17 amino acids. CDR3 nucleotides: TGTGCCAGCAGCTTAGAGCCCCAGGGGGCGGACACCGGGGAGCTGTTTTTT. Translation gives CASSLEPQGADTGELFF.

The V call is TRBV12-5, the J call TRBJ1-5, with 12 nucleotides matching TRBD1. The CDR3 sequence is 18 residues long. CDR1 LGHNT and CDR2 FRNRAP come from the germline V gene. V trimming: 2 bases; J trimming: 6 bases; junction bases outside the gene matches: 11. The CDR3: CASGLYPSGTGGPQPQHF. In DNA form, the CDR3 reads TGTGCTAGTGGTTTGTACCCATCCGGGACAGGGGGCCCTCAGCCCCAGCATTTT.

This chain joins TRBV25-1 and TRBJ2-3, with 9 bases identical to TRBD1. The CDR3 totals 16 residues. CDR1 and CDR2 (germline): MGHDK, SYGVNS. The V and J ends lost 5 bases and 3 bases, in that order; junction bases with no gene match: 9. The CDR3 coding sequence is TGTGCCAGCAGTCCCGTGGACAGGGGAAGTACAGATACGCAGTATTTT. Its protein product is CASSPVDRGSTDTQYF.

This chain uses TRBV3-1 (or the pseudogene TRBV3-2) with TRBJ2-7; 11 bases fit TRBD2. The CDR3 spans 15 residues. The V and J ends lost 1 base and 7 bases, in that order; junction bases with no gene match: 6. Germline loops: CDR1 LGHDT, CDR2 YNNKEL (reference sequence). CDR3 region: CASSQGLAGLREQYV. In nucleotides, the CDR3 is TGTGCCAGCAGCCAAGGACTAGCGGGATTGAGAGAGCAGTACGTC.

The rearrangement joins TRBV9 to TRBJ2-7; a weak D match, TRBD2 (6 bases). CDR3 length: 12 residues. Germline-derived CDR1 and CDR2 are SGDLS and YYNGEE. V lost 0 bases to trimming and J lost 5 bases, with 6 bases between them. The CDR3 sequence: CASSVGGDEQYF. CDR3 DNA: TGTGCCAGCAGCGTAGGCGGGGACGAGCAGTACTTC.

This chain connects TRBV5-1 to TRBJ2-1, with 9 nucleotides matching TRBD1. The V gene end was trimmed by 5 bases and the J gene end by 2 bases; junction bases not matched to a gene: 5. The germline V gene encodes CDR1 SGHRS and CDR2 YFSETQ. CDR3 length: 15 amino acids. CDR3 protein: CASSEGQGPYNEQFF. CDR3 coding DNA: TGCGCCAGCAGTGAGGGACAGGGACCCTACAATGAGCAGTTCTTC. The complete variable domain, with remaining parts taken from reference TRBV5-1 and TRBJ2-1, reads KAGVTQTPRYLIKTRGQQVTLSCSPISGHRSVSWYQQTPGQGLQFLFEYFSETQRNKGNFPGRFSGRQFSNSRSEMNVSTLELGDSALYLCASSEGQGPYNEQFFGPGTRLTVL.

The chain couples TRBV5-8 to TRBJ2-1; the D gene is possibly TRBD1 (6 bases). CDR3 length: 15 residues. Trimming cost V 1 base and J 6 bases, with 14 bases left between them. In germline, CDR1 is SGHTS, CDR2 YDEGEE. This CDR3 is CASSLLGAPFNEQFF. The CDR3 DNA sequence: TGTGCCAGCAGCTTGCTGGGGGCCCCCTTCAATGAGCAGTTCTTC.

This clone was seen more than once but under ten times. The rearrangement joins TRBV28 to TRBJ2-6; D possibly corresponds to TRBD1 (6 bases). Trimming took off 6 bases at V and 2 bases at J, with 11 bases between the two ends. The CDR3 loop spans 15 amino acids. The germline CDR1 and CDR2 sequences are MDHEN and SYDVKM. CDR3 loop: CASRGSGAGANVLTF. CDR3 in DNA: TGTGCCAGCAGGGGCTCAGGGGCTGGGGCCAACGTCCTGACTTTC. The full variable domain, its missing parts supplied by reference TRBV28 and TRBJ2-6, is DVKVTQSSRYLVKRTGEKVFLECVQDMDHENMFWYRQDPGLGLRLIYFSYDVKMKEKGDIPEGYSVSREKKERFSLILESASTNQTSMYLCASRGSGAGANVLTFGAGSRLTVL.

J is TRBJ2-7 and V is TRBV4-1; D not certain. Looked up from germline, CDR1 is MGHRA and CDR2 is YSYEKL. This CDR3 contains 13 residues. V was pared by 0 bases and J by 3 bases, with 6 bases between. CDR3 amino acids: CASSQDSGYEQYF. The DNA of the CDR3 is TGCGCCAGCAGCCAAGATTCAGGCTACGAGCAGTACTTC.

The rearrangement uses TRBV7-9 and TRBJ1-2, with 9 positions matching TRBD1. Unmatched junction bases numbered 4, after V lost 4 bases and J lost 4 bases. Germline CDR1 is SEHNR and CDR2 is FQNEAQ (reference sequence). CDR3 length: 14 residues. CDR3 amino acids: CASSSSGQGYGYTF. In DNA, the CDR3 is TGTGCCAGCAGCTCTTCGGGACAGGGCTATGGCTACACCTTC.

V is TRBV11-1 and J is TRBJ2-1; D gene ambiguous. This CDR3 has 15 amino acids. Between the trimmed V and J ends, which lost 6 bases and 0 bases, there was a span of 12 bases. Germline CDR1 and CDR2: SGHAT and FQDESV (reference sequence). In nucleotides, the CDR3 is TGTGCCAGCAGTTCTACAGCAAGCTCCTACAATGAGCAGTTCTTC. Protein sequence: CASSSTASSYNEQFF.

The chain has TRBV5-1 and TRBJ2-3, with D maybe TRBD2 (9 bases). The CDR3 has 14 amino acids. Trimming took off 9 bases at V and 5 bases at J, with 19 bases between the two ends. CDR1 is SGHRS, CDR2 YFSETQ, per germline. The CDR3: CATSSGGTGDTQYF. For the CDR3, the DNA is TGCGCCACCTCAAGCGGGGGGACAGGAGATACGCAGTATTTT.